A single T cell receptor beta chain is shown here with its context. This sample stems from a study of blood T cell repertoires in COVID-19. Study-level information: COVID-19 samples collected from the United States, Italy and Spain covered acute and convalescent phases. T cells, B-cell-depleted T cells, or PBMCs supplied cDNA or gDNA.

The germline gives CDR1 SGHRS, CDR2 YFSETQ. The CDR3 consists of 15 residues. Unmatched junction bases numbered 5, after V lost 0 bases and J lost 6 bases. As originally analysed: By means of reference gene primer amplification, nucleated cell counts were estimated. Assay used: immunoSEQ multiplex PCR; TCRdb lists only in-frame clones, some missing. V and J calls and clone size are as listed in that table; D and trimming were resolved from the DNA. The sample yields some 38,000 clones, more than 85% seen once. This rearrangement joins TRBV5-1 to TRBJ2-2; 7 nucleotides agree with TRBD1. Sequenced input: peripheral blood. The sequence was collected from a man aged 70-80 years with acute or convalescent COVID-19. CDR3 sequence reads: CASSLEGRGSGELFF. DNA of the CDR3: TGCGCCAGCAGCTTGGAGGGCAGGGGGTCCGGGGAGCTGTTTTTT.